The present T cell receptor (beta chain) was sequenced within a study of T cell responses to AZD1222 COVID-19 vaccine (dated by TCRdb to the early 2020s). Looking at the study overall: Because spike-specific TCR depth and breadth did not differ between the two schedules, AZD1222 recipients who got a second dose at roughly 4 weeks were pooled with those who got a second dose at roughly 12 weeks. TCR sequencing was performed for roughly 240 trial participants, of whom about 210 were given two doses of AZD1222 and 26 were given two doses of MenACWY control vaccine. Enrollment into the trials was organized by age into subgroups of 18-55, 56-69 and 70-plus years, and those subgroups contained roughly 140, 27 and 60 TCR-sequenced participants, respectively. Study-wide findings and limitations: Conclusions about previously exposed vaccinees were limited because only 5 or 6 AZD1222 recipients were SARS-CoV-2 seropositive at baseline. After two AZD1222 doses, both the breadth and the depth of spike-specific TCRs were significantly higher than at day 0 and than in MenACWY recipients. In the small 56-69-year group, the increase in depth fell short of significance, most likely because of low power. CD4 TCRs associated with the vaccine covered the entire spike protein, and the dominant responses were in regions 160-218 and 743-854. Nearly half of unique spike-specific TCRs reportedly recognized epitopes outside regions mutated in the B.1.351 and B.1.1.7 variants. Because no day 14 peak-response samples were available, the repertoires could be characterized only after the peak T cell response. Participants were mostly white British, with more females than males. The authors suggested clonal diversity may have been underestimated.

The time point tag for this specimen amounts to: baseline before first vaccination. Samples from vaccinated people were obtained from the UK trials COV001 and COV002, which included a single-blind randomized controlled phase 2/3 trial of AZD1222 (ChAdOx1 nCoV-19) in healthy adults. For TCRbeta chain sequencing, PBMC samples were collected from trial participants at day 0 and at day 28 after the second dose. The CDR3 regions of human TCRbeta chains were analyzed by immunosequencing. The authors' pipeline ran thus. TCRs in the repertoires were matched against a reference library of SARS-CoV-2-specific TCRs that had been generated with the MIRA antigen-specificity platform. Breadth was defined as the fraction of unique TCRs that were SARS-CoV-2-associated, and depth was defined as the fraction of total T cells that were SARS-CoV-2-associated. Using the MIRA data, each spike-specific TCR was mapped to the spike region that the TCR reacts to and placed in a CD4 or CD8 class. Log10-transformed breadth and depth values were compared by one-way ANOVA with Sidak's multiple comparisons tests. Here the immuneACCESS table is served through TCRdb, limited to in-frame sequences with V and J called. Missing clones are a known gap in these copies; in checked studies unresolved V genes cover under half, and the rest lacks a known reason. D and trimming were read from the DNA, whereas the V and J calls and clone size are those reported in that table. The sample includes 90,000 to 120,000 clones, with roughly 87% observed a single time. The top ten hold roughly 4.3% of the sample.

CDR1 SGHNT and CDR2 YYREEE were looked up in the germline V gene (reference sequence). Clipping removes 0 bases from V and 5 bases from J, with 1 as the unmatched junction base count. From the cysteine through the phenylalanine, the CDR3 covers 14 amino acids. The DNA shown is the 42-base CDR3, in frame from base 1. Comment on this clone: The antigen it recognizes is unknown. Base qualities are not at hand, and no much larger clone is one base apart.

This material consisted of peripheral blood, taken on day 0 of AZD1222 vaccination. This receptor was identified in an adult in good health. The V and J segments used are TRBV5-4 and TRBJ2-1; 8 middle bases align to TRBD1. The encoded CDR3 is CASSLARGHNEQFF. The DNA sequence is given as TGTGCCAGCAGCTTGGCCAGGGGGCACAATGAGCAGTTCTTC.